One and the same sample provided the 27 T cell receptor beta chains below, sequenced in a study of T cell responses to AZD1222 COVID-19 vaccine. The method was immunoSEQ multiplex PCR; TCRdb's version includes in-frame clones alone and lacks a portion of them. Here the sample spans 180,000 or so clones, about 93% being singletons. Material: peripheral blood, obtained 28 days after the second AZD1222 dose. These receptors were collected from an adult who received the AZD1222 COVID-19 vaccine.

This chain uses TRBV5-1 with TRBJ2-3, with 13 bases that match TRBD2. J was trimmed by 5 bases and V by 2 bases; bases with no gene match: 8. The germline V gene encodes CDR1 SGHRS and CDR2 YFSETQ. CDR3 length equals 17 residues. CDR3 in amino acids: CASSLTGTSGTQDTQYF. Written as DNA, the CDR3 is TGCGCCAGCAGCTTAACCGGGACTAGCGGGACCCAAGATACGCAGTATTTT.

This clone was seen a single time. The CDR3 loop is CASSLATPGPRAGELFF. The CDR3 DNA is TGTGCCAGCTCCCTCGCCACGCCGGGCCCCCGGGCCGGGGAGCTGTTTTTT. The rearrangement joins TRBV18 to TRBJ2-2; D call uncertain. V dropped 6 bases and J dropped 6 bases, with 23 bases sitting between them. Germline V gene lookup returns CDR1 KGHSH and CDR2 LQKENI. This CDR3 has 17 residues.

DNA of the CDR3: TGTGCCAGTAGAGCCAATCGGGCCGCTGGGGATTCACCCCTCCACTTT. Its translation: CASRANRAAGDSPLHF. The chain links TRBV19 to TRBJ1-6, with D unresolved. The CDR3 is made up of 16 amino acids. Trimming pared 6 bases from V and 8 bases from J, leaving 20 bases between. Germline loops: CDR1 LNHDA, CDR2 SQIVND (reference sequence).

The rearrangement uses TRBV6-4 and TRBJ2-3, with TRBD2 matching 10 bases. The CDR3 contains 15 residues. With V trimmed by 6 bases and J by 3 bases, 6 bases remained unmatched. CDR1 MRHNA and CDR2 SNTAGT come from the germline V gene. In nucleotides, the CDR3 is TGTGCCAGCAGCGCTAGCGGGAGTAATACAGATACGCAGTATTTT. Translating it yields CASSASGSNTDTQYF.

The V and J genes are TRBV30 and TRBJ1-2, with a possible D match to TRBD1 (5 bases). The CDR3 runs to 13 residues. Germline V gene lookup returns CDR1 GTSNPN and CDR2 SVGIG (reference sequence). V lost 1 base, J lost 6 bases, and 12 bases lay in between. Written as DNA, the CDR3 is TGTGCCTGGAGTGAGGCAGGGAGGGATGGCTACACCTTC. The encoded protein is CAWSEAGRDGYTF. Together with reference TRBV30 and TRBJ1-2, the CDR3 gives the full variable domain: SQTIHQWPATLVQPVGSPLSLECTVEGTSNPNLYWYRQAAGRGLQLLFYSVGIGQISSEVPQNLSASRPQDRQFILSSKKLLLSDSGFYLCAWSEAGRDGYTFGSGTRLTVV.

The rearrangement joins TRBV7-8 to TRBJ2-2, with 8 bases identical to TRBD1. CDR1 and CDR2 (germline): SGHVS, FQNEAQ. The V gene end was trimmed by 4 bases and the J gene end by 4 bases; junction bases not matched to a gene: 5. This CDR3 spans 15 amino acids. The CDR3 coding sequence is TGTGCCAGCAGCTACAGACAGGGGCTCACCGGGGAGCTGTTTTTT. This gives the protein CASSYRQGLTGELFF.

The chain joins TRBV4-1 to TRBJ1-2, with 7 bases matching TRBD1. The length of the CDR3 is 13 residues. V was pared by 8 bases and J by 4 bases, with 7 bases of the junction left unmatched. Germline V gene sequence: CDR1 MGHRA, CDR2 YSYEKL. CDR3 region: CASLGGAGYGYTF. The CDR3 bases are TGCGCCAGCCTAGGGGGCGCGGGCTATGGCTACACCTTC.

This chain uses TRBV5-1 with TRBJ2-5; 15 positions agree with TRBD2. V lost 3 bases to trimming and J lost 2 bases; unmatched junction nucleotides: 5. This CDR3 comprises 17 residues. Germline V CDR1 and CDR2: SGHRS, YFSETQ. The CDR3 nucleotides read TGCGCCAGCAGCTCCGGGACTAGCGGGAGGCCTCAAGAGACCCAGTACTTC. It yields the protein CASSSGTSGRPQETQYF.

The V call is TRBV3-1 (or the pseudogene TRBV3-2), the J call TRBJ1-2; D possibly corresponds to TRBD1 (6 bases). Trimming cost V 1 base and J 4 bases, with 13 bases left between them. The CDR3 is 15 amino acids. Germline lookup yields CDR1 LGHDT and CDR2 YNNKEL (reference sequence). Written as DNA, the CDR3 is TGTGCCAGCAGCCAAGGGGGGGCGGGTGGCTATGGCTACACCTTC. Protein sequence: CASSQGGAGGYGYTF.

The rearrangement links TRBV11-3 to TRBJ2-7; TRBD1 is a possible D gene (6 bases). Trimming removed 4 bases from V and 5 bases from J, with 18 bases in between. CDR3 size: 15 residues. From germline, CDR1 is SGHNT and CDR2 YENEEA. The CDR3 loop reads CASSSNRARVHEQYF. DNA of the CDR3: TGTGCCAGCAGCTCCAACAGGGCGAGGGTCCACGAGCAGTACTTC.

The rearrangement joins TRBV30 to TRBJ1-3; D may be TRBD1 (5 bases). Trimming stripped 0 bases from V and 7 bases from J, with 13 bases between. The CDR3 has 14 amino acids. Per the germline V gene, CDR1 is GTSNPN and CDR2 is SVGIG (reference sequence). CDR3 bases: TGTGCCTGGAGTGTCGATCGGGAGGGGAACACCATATATTTT. Protein sequence: CAWSVDREGNTIYF.

The V and J genes are TRBV5-4 and TRBJ2-3; D might be TRBD2 (5 bases). Germline V lookup: CDR1 SGHNT, CDR2 YYREEE (reference sequence). The V end was cut by 2 bases, the J end by 6 bases, with 16 bases between. CDR3 length equals 15 residues. CDR3 sequence: CASSLAGPSGDTQYF. The CDR3 DNA sequence: TGTGCCAGCAGCTTAGCCGGGCCCTCGGGGGATACGCAGTATTTT. Full variable domain (rest looked up from reference TRBV5-4 and TRBJ2-3): ETGVTQSPTHLIKTRGQQVTLRCSSQSGHNTVSWYQQALGQGPQFIFQYYREEENGRGNFPPRFSGLQFPNYSSELNVNALELDDSALYLCASSLAGPSGDTQYFGPGTRLTVL.

V usage is TRBV4-1 and J usage is TRBJ2-7; D is ambiguous. Germline V gives CDR1 MGHRA, CDR2 YSYEKL. The germline V and J ends were trimmed by 5 bases and 0 bases, with 8 bases remaining between them. The CDR3 sequence is 13 residues long. CDR3 sequence reads: CASSSDTSYEQYF. CDR3 sequence (DNA): TGCGCCAGCAGCTCTGACACCTCCTACGAGCAGTACTTC.

This clone was found once. This chain connects TRBV19 to TRBJ1-2, with 8 bases that match TRBD1. CDR1 and CDR2 from the germline V gene are LNHDA and SQIVND (reference sequence). CDR3 size: 11 residues. The J segment lost 7 bases and the V segment lost 10 bases, leaving 5 bases of the junction unmatched. The CDR3 nucleotides read TGTGCCACAGGACAGGGCTTTGGCTACACCTTC. It yields the protein CATGQGFGYTF.

The chain recombines TRBV3-1 (or the pseudogene TRBV3-2) with TRBJ2-7; D is ambiguous. V lost 3 bases and J 0 bases, leaving 9 bases between the germline ends. The germline gives CDR1 LGHDT, CDR2 YNNKEL (reference sequence). This CDR3 has 14 residues. CDR3 amino acids: CASSQAATSYEQYF. CDR3 nucleotides: TGTGCCAGCAGCCAGGCAGCTACCTCCTACGAGCAGTACTTC.

The chain combines TRBV19 with TRBJ2-2; tentatively, D is TRBD1 (5 bases). Trimming pared 3 bases from V and 0 bases from J, leaving 14 bases between. The germline V gene encodes CDR1 LNHDA and CDR2 SQIVND (reference sequence). The CDR3 has 17 amino acids. CDR3 amino acids: CASSIEWGPANTGELFF. The CDR3 coding sequence is TGTGCCAGTAGTATTGAATGGGGCCCCGCGAACACCGGGGAGCTGTTTTTT.

Remarks on this clone: This specimen includes other DNA sequences encoding the same CDR3. The gene calls are TRBV3-1 (or the pseudogene TRBV3-2) and TRBJ1-1, with a weak D call TRBD1 (5 bases). V was clipped by 1 base and J by 1 base, with 7 bases between them. The germline V gene has CDR1 LGHDT and CDR2 YNNKEL (reference sequence). There are 14 residues in the CDR3. CDR3 region: CASSQVQGNTEAFF. The CDR3 coding sequence is TGTGCCAGCAGCCAAGTTCAGGGGAACACTGAAGCTTTCTTT.

The J gene is TRBJ1-3, the V gene TRBV7-2; D is unclear. V was trimmed by 1 base and J by 0 bases, leaving 10 bases between them. Looked up from germline, CDR1 is SGHTA and CDR2 is FQGNSA. The length of the CDR3 is 16 residues. This chain's CDR3 is CASSLGPPSSGNTIYF. CDR3 sequence (DNA): TGTGCCAGCAGCTTAGGTCCCCCAAGCTCTGGAAACACCATATATTTT.

The chain carries TRBV4-3 and TRBJ2-7; D is perhaps TRBD2 (6 bases). Trimming took off 1 base at V and 3 bases at J, with 13 bases between the two ends. This CDR3 spans 15 amino acids. Looked up from germline, CDR1 is LGHNA and CDR2 is YSLEER. In DNA form, the CDR3 reads TGCGCCAGCAGCCAAGGAAGGACTACATACTACGAGCAGTACTTC. Its protein is CASSQGRTTYYEQYF.

The chain recombines TRBV6-4 with TRBJ2-3; 11 bases map to TRBD2. The trim removed 5 bases at V and 4 bases at J, leaving 5 bases unmatched. CDR1 is MRHNA, CDR2 SNTAGT, per germline. The CDR3 has 15 residues. CDR3 protein: CASSLLAGVADTQYF. The CDR3 DNA sequence: TGTGCCAGCAGTCTACTAGCGGGGGTGGCAGATACGCAGTATTTT.

This chain connects TRBV2 to TRBJ2-3, with a tentative D call TRBD2 (5 bases). This CDR3 comprises 16 residues. V was trimmed by 4 bases and J by 6 bases, leaving 20 bases between them. Germline loops: CDR1 SNHLY, CDR2 FYNNEI. In DNA, the CDR3 is TGTGCCAGCAGTGGGGGTGACTCGACTAAGAGGGATACGCAGTATTTT. This encodes CASSGGDSTKRDTQYF.

The chain has TRBV7-2 and TRBJ2-1; 7 bases line up with TRBD2. After removal of 2 bases from V and 5 bases from J, the junction contained 3 bases not matched to a gene. The CDR3 extends over 14 amino acids. Looked up from germline, CDR1 is SGHTA and CDR2 is FQGNSA. The CDR3, as DNA: TGTGCCAGCAGCTTATCTAGCGGAAACAATGAGCAGTTCTTC. This translates into CASSLSSGNNEQFF.

The chain couples TRBV6-5 to TRBJ2-3; D is uncertain. CDR3 length: 15 residues. CDR1 and CDR2 from the germline V gene are MNHEY and SVGAGI. Trimming removed 4 bases from V and 6 bases from J, with 17 bases in between. CDR3 coding DNA: TGTGCCAGCAGTTCCCTGTGGAGTCCCCGGGATACGCAGTATTTT. Its translation: CASSSLWSPRDTQYF.

The chain is built from TRBV6-6 and TRBJ1-3, with D uncertain. V lost 11 bases and J lost 0, with 11 bases in between. The CDR3 contains 13 residues. From germline, CDR1 is MNHNY and CDR2 SVGAGI (reference sequence). The chain's CDR3 is CAADVGSGNTIYF. The CDR3 DNA reads TGTGCCGCCGACGTGGGCTCTGGAAACACCATATATTTT.

The rearrangement links TRBV5-1 to TRBJ1-2, with 8 nucleotides matching TRBD1. Per germline, CDR1 SGHRS and CDR2 YFSETQ. The CDR3 totals 14 residues. With V trimmed by 6 bases and J by 5 bases, 9 bases remained unmatched. The CDR3 region is CASTPTGEGYGYTF. The CDR3 DNA is TGCGCCAGCACCCCGACAGGGGAAGGGTATGGCTACACCTTC.

A few counts support this clone. The chain carries TRBV6-2 or TRBV6-3 and TRBJ1-1, with 7 bases that match TRBD1. The CDR3 runs 14 residues. Trimming cost V 4 bases and J 3 bases; bases outside gene matches: 5. Germline CDR1 reads MNHEY; CDR2 reads SVGEGT. The CDR3 reads CASSLQGPDTEAFF. The DNA for the CDR3 is TGTGCCAGCAGTTTACAGGGGCCGGACACTGAAGCTTTCTTT.

The CDR3 sequence is CASSYRGSGYTF. DNA of the CDR3: TGTGCCAGCAGTTACCGAGGGAGTGGCTACACCTTC. V usage is TRBV6-5 and J usage is TRBJ1-2, with unresolved D. This CDR3 contains 12 residues. From germline, CDR1 is MNHEY and CDR2 SVGAGI. The V and J ends lost 2 bases and 7 bases respectively, with 8 bases between them.